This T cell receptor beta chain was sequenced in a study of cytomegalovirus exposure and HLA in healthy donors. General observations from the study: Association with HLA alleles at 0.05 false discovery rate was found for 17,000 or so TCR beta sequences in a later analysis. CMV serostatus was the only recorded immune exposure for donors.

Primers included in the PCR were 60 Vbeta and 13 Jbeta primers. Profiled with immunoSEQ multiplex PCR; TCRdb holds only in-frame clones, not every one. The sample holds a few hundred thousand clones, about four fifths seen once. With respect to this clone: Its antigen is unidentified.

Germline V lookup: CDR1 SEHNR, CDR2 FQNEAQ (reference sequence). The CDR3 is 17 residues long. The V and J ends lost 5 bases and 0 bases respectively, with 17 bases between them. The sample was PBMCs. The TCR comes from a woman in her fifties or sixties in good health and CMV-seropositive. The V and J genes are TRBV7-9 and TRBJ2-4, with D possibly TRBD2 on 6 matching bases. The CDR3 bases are TGTGCCAGCAGCGCCCTTCGCGGGGCCGGAGCCAAAAACATTCAGTACTTC. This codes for CASSALRGAGAKNIQYF.